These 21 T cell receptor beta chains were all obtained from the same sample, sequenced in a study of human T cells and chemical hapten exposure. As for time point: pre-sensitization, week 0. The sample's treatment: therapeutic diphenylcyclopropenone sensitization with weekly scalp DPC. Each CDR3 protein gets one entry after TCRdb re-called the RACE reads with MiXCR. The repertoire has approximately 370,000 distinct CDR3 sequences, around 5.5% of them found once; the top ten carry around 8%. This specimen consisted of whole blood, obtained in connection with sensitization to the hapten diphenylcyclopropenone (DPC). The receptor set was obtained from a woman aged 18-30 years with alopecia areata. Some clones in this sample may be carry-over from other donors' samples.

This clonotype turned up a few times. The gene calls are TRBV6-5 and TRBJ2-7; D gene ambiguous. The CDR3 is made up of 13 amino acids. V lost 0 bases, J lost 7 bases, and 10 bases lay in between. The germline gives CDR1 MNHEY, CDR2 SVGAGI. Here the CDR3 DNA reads TGTGCCAGCAGTTACTCGTGGCTCGGGGAGCAGTACTTC. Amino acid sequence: CASSYSWLGEQYF.

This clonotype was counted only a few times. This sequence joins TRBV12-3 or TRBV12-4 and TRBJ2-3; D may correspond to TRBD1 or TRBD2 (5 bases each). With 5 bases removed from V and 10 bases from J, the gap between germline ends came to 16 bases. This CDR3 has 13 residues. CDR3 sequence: CASSRDQRRAQYF. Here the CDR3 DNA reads TGTGCCAGCAGTCGGGACCAGCGGCGTGCGCAGTATTTT.

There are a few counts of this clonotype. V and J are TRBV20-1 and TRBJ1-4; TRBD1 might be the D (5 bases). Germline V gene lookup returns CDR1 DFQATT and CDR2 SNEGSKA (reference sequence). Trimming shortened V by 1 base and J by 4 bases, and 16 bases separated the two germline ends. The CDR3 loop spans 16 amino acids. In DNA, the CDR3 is TGCAGTGCTAGAGGTTCCCGACAGTCGGGTAATGAAAAACTGTTTTTT. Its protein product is CSARGSRQSGNEKLFF.

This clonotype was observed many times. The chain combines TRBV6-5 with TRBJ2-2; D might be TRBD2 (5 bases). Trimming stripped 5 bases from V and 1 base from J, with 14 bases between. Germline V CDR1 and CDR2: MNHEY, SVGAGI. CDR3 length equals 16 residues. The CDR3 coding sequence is TGTGCCAGCAGTCCATCCGCGGCGGGGAACACCGGGGAGCTGTTTTTT. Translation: CASSPSAAGNTGELFF.

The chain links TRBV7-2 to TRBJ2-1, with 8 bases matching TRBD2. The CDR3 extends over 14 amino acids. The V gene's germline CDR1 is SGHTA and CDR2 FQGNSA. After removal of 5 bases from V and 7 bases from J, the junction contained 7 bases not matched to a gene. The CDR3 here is CASSRGLAGNEQFF. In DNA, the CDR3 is TGTGCCAGCAGCCGTGGCTTAGCGGGGAATGAGCAGTTCTTC.

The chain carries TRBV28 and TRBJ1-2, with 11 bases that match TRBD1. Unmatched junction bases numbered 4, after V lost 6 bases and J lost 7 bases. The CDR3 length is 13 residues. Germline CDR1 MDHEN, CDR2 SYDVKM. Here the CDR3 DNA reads TGTGCCAGCAGGGACAGGGGGCGGTTTGGCTACACCTTC. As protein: CASRDRGRFGYTF.

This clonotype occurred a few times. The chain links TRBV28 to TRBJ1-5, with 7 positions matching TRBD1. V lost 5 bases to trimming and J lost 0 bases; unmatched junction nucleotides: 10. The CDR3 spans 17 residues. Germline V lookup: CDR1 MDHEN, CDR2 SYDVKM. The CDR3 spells CASSPPNRGYSNQPQHF. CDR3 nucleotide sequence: TGTGCCAGCAGTCCACCGAACAGGGGCTATAGCAATCAGCCCCAGCATTTT.

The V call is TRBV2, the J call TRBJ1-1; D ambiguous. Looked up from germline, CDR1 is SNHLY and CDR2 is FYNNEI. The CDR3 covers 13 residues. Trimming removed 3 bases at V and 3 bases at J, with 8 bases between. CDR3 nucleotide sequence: TGTGCCAGCAGTGAGAACGGGTACACTGAAGCTTTCTTT. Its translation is CASSENGYTEAFF.

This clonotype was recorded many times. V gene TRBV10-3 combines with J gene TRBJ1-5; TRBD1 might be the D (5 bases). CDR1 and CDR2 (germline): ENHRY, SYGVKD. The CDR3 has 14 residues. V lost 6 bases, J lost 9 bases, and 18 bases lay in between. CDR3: CAISEGPGSRPQHF. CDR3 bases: TGTGCCATCAGCGAGGGGCCAGGTTCGCGGCCCCAGCATTTT.

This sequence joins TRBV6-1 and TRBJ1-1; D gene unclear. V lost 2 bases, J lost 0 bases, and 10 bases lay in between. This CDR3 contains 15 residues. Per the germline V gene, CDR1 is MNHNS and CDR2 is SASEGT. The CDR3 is CASSETAVMNTEAFF. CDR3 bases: TGTGCCAGCAGTGAAACGGCAGTCATGAACACTGAAGCTTTCTTT.

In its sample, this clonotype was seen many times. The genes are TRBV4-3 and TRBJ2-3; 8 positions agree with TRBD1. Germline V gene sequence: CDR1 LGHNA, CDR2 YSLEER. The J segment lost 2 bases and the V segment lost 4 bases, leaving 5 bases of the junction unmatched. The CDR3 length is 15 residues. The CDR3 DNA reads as TGCGCCAGCAGCCCTGGGACAGGTAACACAGATACGCAGTATTTT. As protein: CASSPGTGNTDTQYF.

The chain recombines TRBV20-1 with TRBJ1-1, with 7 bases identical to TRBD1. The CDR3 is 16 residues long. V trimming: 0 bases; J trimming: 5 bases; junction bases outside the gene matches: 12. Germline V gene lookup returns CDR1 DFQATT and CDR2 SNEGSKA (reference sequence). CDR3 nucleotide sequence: TGCAGTGCTAGAGAGAGAGACAGGGAGGGTAGGACTGAAGCTTTCTTT. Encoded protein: CSARERDREGRTEAFF.

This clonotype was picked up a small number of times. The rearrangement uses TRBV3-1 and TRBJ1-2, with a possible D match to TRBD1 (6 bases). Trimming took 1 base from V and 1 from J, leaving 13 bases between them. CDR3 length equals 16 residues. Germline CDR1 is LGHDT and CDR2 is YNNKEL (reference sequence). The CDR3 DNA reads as TGTGCCAGCAGCCAAGCCCGGGACACCGATAACTATGGCTACACCTTC. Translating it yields CASSQARDTDNYGYTF.

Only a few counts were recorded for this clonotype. The CDR3 DNA follows: TGTGCCACCAGCACTCCAGCGGGGGGGCTGACAGATACGCAGTATTTT. As protein: CATSTPAGGLTDTQYF. The J gene is TRBJ2-3, the V gene TRBV15; 10 nucleotides match TRBD2. The V gene end was trimmed by 4 bases and the J gene end by 3 bases; junction bases not matched to a gene: 7. From germline, CDR1 is LNHNV and CDR2 YYDKDF (reference sequence). CDR3 size: 16 residues.

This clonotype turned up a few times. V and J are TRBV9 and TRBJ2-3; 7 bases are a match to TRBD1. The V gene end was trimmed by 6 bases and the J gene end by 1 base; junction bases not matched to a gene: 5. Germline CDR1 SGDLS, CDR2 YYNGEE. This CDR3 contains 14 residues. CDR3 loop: CASNNRGGTDTQYF. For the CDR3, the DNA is TGTGCCAGCAACAACAGGGGTGGCACAGATACGCAGTATTTT.

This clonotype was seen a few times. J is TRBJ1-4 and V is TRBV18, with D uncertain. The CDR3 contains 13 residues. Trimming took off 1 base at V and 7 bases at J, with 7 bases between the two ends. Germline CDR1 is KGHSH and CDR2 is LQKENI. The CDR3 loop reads CASSPQGREKLFF. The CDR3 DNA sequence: TGTGCCAGCTCACCACAGGGCCGTGAAAAACTGTTTTTT.

Written as DNA, the CDR3 is TGTGCCAGCAGTCCGGGACGGAACACCGGGGAGCTGTTTTTT. Protein sequence: CASSPGRNTGELFF. The rearrangement links TRBV2 to TRBJ2-2; D is possibly TRBD1 or TRBD2 (5 bases each). Germline-derived CDR1 and CDR2 are SNHLY and FYNNEI. Trimming removed 5 bases from V and 1 base from J, with 8 bases in between. The CDR3 spans 14 residues.

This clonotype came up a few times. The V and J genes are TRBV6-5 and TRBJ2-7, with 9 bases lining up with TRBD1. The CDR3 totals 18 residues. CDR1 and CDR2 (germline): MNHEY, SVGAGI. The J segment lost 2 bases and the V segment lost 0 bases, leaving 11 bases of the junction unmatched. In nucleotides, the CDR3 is TGTGCCAGCAGTTACTCTGGGACAGGGCAATTAGGGCCCTACGAGCAGTACTTC. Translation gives CASSYSGTGQLGPYEQYF.

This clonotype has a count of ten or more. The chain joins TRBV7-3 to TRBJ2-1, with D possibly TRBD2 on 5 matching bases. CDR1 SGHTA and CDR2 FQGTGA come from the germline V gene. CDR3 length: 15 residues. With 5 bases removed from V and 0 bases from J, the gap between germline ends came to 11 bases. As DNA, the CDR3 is TGTGCCAGCAGCCCGCCGGGGAGCTCCTACAATGAGCAGTTCTTC. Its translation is CASSPPGSSYNEQFF.

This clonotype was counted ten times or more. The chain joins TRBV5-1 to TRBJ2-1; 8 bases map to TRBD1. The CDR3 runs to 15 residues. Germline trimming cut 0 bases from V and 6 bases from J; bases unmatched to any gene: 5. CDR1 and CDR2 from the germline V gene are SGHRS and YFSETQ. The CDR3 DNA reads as TGCGCCAGCAGCTTGGCCGGACAGGGAATCAATGAGCAGTTCTTC. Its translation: CASSLAGQGINEQFF.

The CDR3 DNA is TGTGCTAGTGGGGGCTGGGAGACCCAGTACTTC. Translated: CASGGWETQYF. This chain links TRBV12-5 with TRBJ2-5; no clear D gene. Looked up from germline, CDR1 is LGHNT and CDR2 is FRNRAP. The germline V and J ends were trimmed by 6 bases and 5 bases, with 7 bases remaining between them. The CDR3 runs to 11 residues. Full variable domain (remainder filled in from reference TRBV12-5 and TRBJ2-5): DARVTQTPRHKVTEMGQEVTMRCQPILGHNTVFWYRQTMMQGLELLAYFRNRAPLDDSGMPKDRFSAEMPDATLATLKIQPSEPRDSAVYFCASGGWETQYFGPGTRLLVL.